Listed here is a single TCR beta chain. It lacks a known antigen. No base-level quality is on record; no much larger clone is a single base apart. The junction shows trimming of 5 bases on V and 7 bases on J, plus 15 bases between the germline ends. The CDR3 goes from the cysteine to the phenylalanine over 13 residues. The entry retains the CDR3 DNA only, 39 bases that are in frame from base 1. CDR1 and CDR2 are drawn from the germline V gene: SGHAT, FQNNGV. The collaborating institutions used their own protocols to collect whole blood in K2EDTA tubes. For TCRbeta analysis, collaborator samples were shipped as frozen whole blood, as isolated PBMCs, or as DNA extracted from either sample type. This sample was included in a study of blood T cell repertoires in COVID-19 (dated by TCRdb to between 2020 and 2021). In terms of the full investigation: The collaborator samples originated in the United States, Italy and Spain and spanned the acute and convalescent phases of COVID-19. The samples were drawn from the first 160 participants of the ongoing ImmuneRACE study and from 1,254 subjects provided by 6 global collaborators. Where available, HLA class I and class II types were taken from metadata supplied by the sample provider and were not determined by assay-based typing. The prospective study material was composed of cDNA or gDNA derived from T cells, B-cell-depleted T cells, or PBMCs. The repertoires were made available in a free public database intended to serve as a resource for research on the immune response to SARS-CoV-2. Deeply sampled blood TCRbeta repertoires from subjects exposed to, actively infected with, or recovered from COVID-19 were included in the dataset. A de-identified subject ID, COVID-19 status, age in years and sex were almost always included in the sample metadata. Summary of the overall study and its limitations: How much clinical and demographic metadata was included differed by source and by participant, and the metadata was provided uncurated.

TCRbeta CDR3 regions were amplified from genomic DNA by means of the immunoSEQ Assay, a bias-controlled multiplex PCR. As for the authors' bioinformatics: The number of nucleated cells in each sample was estimated by amplification of reference gene primers within the assay. To quantify the absolute abundance of each unique TCRbeta CDR3 rearrangement, sequence reads were collapsed and filtered. For each sample, productive Simpson clonality was calculated as the square root of Simpson's diversity index over productive rearrangements. TCRdb took this table from immuneACCESS and kept in-frame rearrangements with V and J called. Such tables lack part of the clones; where checked against another copy, unresolved V genes explain under half of the gap, and the rest is unexplained. That table furnishes V, J and clone size, whereas the DNA furnished D and trimming. Across this sample there are roughly 140,000 clones, with 80% seen only once. 0.5% to 0.65% of the sample belongs to the ten largest clones.

Sequencing input: peripheral blood. This receptor chain uses TRBV11-2 and TRBJ2-7; a weak D assignment points to TRBD2 (6 bases agree). This receptor was identified in a man between 60 and 70 years old with acute or convalescent COVID-19. The CDR3 reads as follows: CASSPGTSGEQYF. The base sequence is TGTGCCAGCAGCCCCGGGACTTCGGGGGAGCAGTACTTC.